Following are 8 T cell receptor beta chains from one sample sequenced in a study of shared clonotypes between healthy human individuals. Assay: immunoSEQ multiplex PCR; the TCRdb copy retains only in-frame clones and omits some. Here the sample spans 190,000 or so clones, 60% to 75% being singletons. The sample consisted of memory CD4+ T cells sorted from blood. Described subset: CD45RA-negative fraction. The receptors here all came from a man in his thirties or forties in good health.

Ten or more counts support this clone. The V gene is TRBV12-5, the J gene TRBJ2-7, with 8 bases fitting TRBD1. This CDR3 comprises 13 residues. Unmatched junction bases numbered 2, after V lost 3 bases and J lost 4 bases. Germline V lookup: CDR1 LGHNT, CDR2 FRNRAP. The DNA of the CDR3 is TGTGCTAGTGGTTTTACAGGGGGGTACGAGCAGTACTTC. Protein sequence: CASGFTGGYEQYF.

This chain links TRBV10-3 with TRBJ1-1; D not certain. The V gene's germline CDR1 is ENHRY and CDR2 SYGVKD. V shed 7 bases and J shed 0 bases, with 9 bases lying between them. There are 13 residues in the CDR3. The CDR3 coding sequence is TGTGCCATCAAGGCCGGACTGAACACTGAAGCTTTCTTT. Translated: CAIKAGLNTEAFF.

The rearrangement uses TRBV11-3 and TRBJ1-1; D call uncertain. V lost 0 bases, J lost 1 base, and 18 bases lay in between. The CDR3 has 18 amino acids. Germline V gene data show CDR1 as SGHNT and CDR2 as YENEEA. CDR3 region: CASSLDRVRSLRNTEAFF. CDR3 sequence (DNA): TGTGCCAGCAGCTTAGATCGAGTCAGGTCATTGAGGAACACTGAAGCTTTCTTT.

This clone was counted only a few times. J is TRBJ2-2 and V is TRBV5-4; 11 positions agree with TRBD2. This CDR3 is built from 17 residues. After removal of 4 bases from V and 2 bases from J, the junction contained 7 bases not matched to a gene. Germline V gives CDR1 SGHNT, CDR2 YYREEE (reference sequence). CDR3 in amino acids: CASSTGTSGTNTGELFF. The CDR3 DNA follows: TGTGCCAGCAGCACTGGGACTAGCGGAACTAACACCGGGGAGCTGTTTTTT.

Notes on this clone: A read error may produce the germline difference seen at one junction end. The chain joins TRBV5-4 to TRBJ1-2, with D uncertain. The CDR3 consists of 13 residues. The germline CDR1 and CDR2 sequences are SGHNT and YYREEE (reference sequence). The CDR3 is CASSLDSNYGYTF. CDR3 DNA: TGTGCCAGCAGCTTAGATTCGAACTACGGCTACACCTTC.

This clone was observed at least ten times. The chain employs TRBV6-1 and TRBJ2-1, with TRBD2 matching 10 bases. Germline assignment: CDR1 MNHNS and CDR2 SASEGT. The CDR3 runs 14 residues. V lost 7 bases, J lost 7 bases, and 7 bases stayed unmatched. CDR3 DNA: TGTGCCAGCAAGAGGGGTAGCGGGAGGAATGAGCAGTTCTTC. Encoded protein: CASKRGSGRNEQFF.

The chain combines TRBV5-1 with TRBJ2-5, with 9 bases lining up with TRBD2. J gave up 2 bases and V 3 bases, and 8 bases lay outside the gene matches. CDR1 and CDR2 (germline): SGHRS, YFSETQ. The length of the CDR3 is 16 residues. Written as DNA, the CDR3 is TGCGCCAGCAGCTCGGGTAGCGGGAGACCGCAAGAGACCCAGTACTTC. Amino acid sequence: CASSSGSGRPQETQYF.

This clone occurred once. The DNA of the CDR3 is TGTGCCAGCAGCCGAGAGGGCTTCTCCTACAATGAGCAGTTCTTC. It encodes CASSREGFSYNEQFF. The chain links TRBV11-3 to TRBJ2-1, with a possible D match to TRBD2 (5 bases). CDR1 and CDR2 from the germline V gene are SGHNT and YENEEA. V gave up 5 bases and J gave up 0 bases, with 11 bases separating them. CDR3 length equals 15 residues.